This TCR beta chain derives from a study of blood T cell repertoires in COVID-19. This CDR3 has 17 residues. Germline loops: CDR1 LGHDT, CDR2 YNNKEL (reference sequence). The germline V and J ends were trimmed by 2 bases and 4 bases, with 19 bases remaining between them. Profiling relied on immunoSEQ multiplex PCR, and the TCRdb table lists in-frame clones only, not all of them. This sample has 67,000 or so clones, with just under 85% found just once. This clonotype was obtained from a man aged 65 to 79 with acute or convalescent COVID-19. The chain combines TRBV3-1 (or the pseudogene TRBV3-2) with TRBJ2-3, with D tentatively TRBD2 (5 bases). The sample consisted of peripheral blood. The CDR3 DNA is TGTGCCAGCAGCCAAAGGAGCGGTGAGGAGGTCGCAGATACGCAGTATTTT. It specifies CASSQRSGEEVADTQYF.